This TCR beta chain was recorded in a study of shared clonotypes between healthy human individuals (dated by TCRdb to 2020 to 2022). Regarding the research as a whole: The cohort comprised two women and a few men aged 18 to 49 years. To estimate repertoire size and how much clonotypes are shared between individuals, the study performed deep sequencing of blood TCR repertoires from roughly five healthy adults. To increase sequencing depth and limit assay-specific biases, TCR repertoire library preparation and sequencing were carried out by different laboratories using diverse techniques. Per donor, three plates each were used for CD4 naive and CD4 memory, two for CD8 naive, and one for CD8 memory. Leukapheresis yielded between about 0.94 and 8.9 billion PBMCs per donor. General findings and caveats noted by the study authors: Compared with non-shared clonotypes, clonotypes shared by all four sorted-subset donors had higher generation probabilities. Based on pairwise subsampling, the degree of clonotype sharing among donors was expected to be affected by sequencing depth. Approximately 5% of naive CD4, more than 3% of naive CD8, roughly 2.4% of memory CD4, and 0.4% of memory CD8 clonotypes were shared across several donors. Incomplete sequencing was indicated by rarefaction of sorted-subset datasets, despite the large sequencing depth. Sampling was restricted to blood, and TCR repertoires in tissues likely differ from the TCR repertoires found in blood. Naive subsets generally had larger estimated clonotype richness than memory subsets did. The genetic and exposure-history diversity represented was limited by the small number of donors.

In regard to this clone: What antigen it recognizes has not been identified. No quality values exist for individual bases; no much larger clone is one base distant.

CD8 naive samples were CD45RO-negative cells positively selected for CCR7, giving a CD45RA+CCR7+ population that excluded TemRA cells. Healthy HIV-negative adults with no recently reported acute infections or vaccinations were included as donors. Every donor was a Caucasian adult living in Nashville, Tennessee, USA. After blood collection by leukapheresis, PBMCs were isolated using Ficoll-Histopaque density gradient centrifugation and then cryopreserved in the vapor phase of liquid nitrogen. Analytical flow cytometry was used to check the purity and quantity of each magnetically sorted T cell population. Genomic DNA was isolated from every sorted fraction and measured by UV absorbance on a Nanodrop 2000c. The cysteine opens and the phenylalanine closes a CDR3 of 12 amino acids. Only the CDR3 DNA stays, 36 bases, in frame from base 1. Based on the germline V gene, the CDR1 and CDR2 sequences are MDHEN and SYDVKM. Clipping removes 4 bases from V and 13 bases from J, with 6 as the unmatched junction base count.

Using the deep immunoSEQ assay, TCR CDR3 regions were amplified from genomic DNA by multiplex PCR. Extracted genomic DNA from each cell subset was distributed evenly across all wells of several immunoSEQ 96-well plates, and each plate was treated as a replicate. For sorted subsets, approximately 210 ng of genomic DNA, equivalent to around 31,000 T cell genomes, went into each replicate PCR. Purified libraries were quantified with a Qubit 3.0 fluorometer, sized on a Bioanalyzer 2100, and re-quantified with the KAPA Library Quantification kit. A separate single-read 150-cycle Illumina NextSeq 550 flow cell was used to sequence each immunoSEQ 96-well plate. From the authors' description of their analysis: Because the immunoSEQ output held only junctional sequences and lacked quality scores, the filtering could not match the filtering applied to full-length reads. Sequences were annotated with PyIR, a Python wrapper for IgBLAST v1.9, using IMGT germline references to assign V/J genes and CDR3. Reads with weak V/J assignments (E-value above 1e-6), missing CDR3, stop codons, out-of-frame junctions, or ambiguous translated residues were removed. V3J clonotypes were defined by identical inferred V gene, J gene, and CDR3 amino acid sequence. Percentage overlap between repertoires was computed as shared unique clonotypes divided by the size of the smaller repertoire. Three approaches were used to assess repertoire richness: RTK rarefaction, the Chao1 estimator, and Recon v2.1 estimates of unobserved clonotypes. Generation probabilities for all TCRbeta clonotypes obtained by the gDNA method from a few donors were computed using OLGA. TCRdb took this table from immuneACCESS and kept in-frame rearrangements with V and J called. Such tables lack part of the clones; where checked against another copy, unresolved V genes explain under half of the gap, and the rest is unexplained. V and J calls and clone size are those listed in that table; D and trimming were worked out from the DNA. In all, the sample holds around 2,000,000 clones, and roughly 95% of those were seen once. Together, the top ten hold approximately 1.2% of the sample.

The chain was built from TRBV28 and TRBJ2-1; TRBD1 fits 8 bases in the junction. Sequenced: naive CD8+ T cells sorted from blood. The sample's cell subset or site, from its label and the paper: CD45RA+CCR7+. This clonotype was sampled from a young man in good health. The CDR3: CASSYQGAVQFF. Here is the DNA: TGTGCCAGCAGTTACCAGGGGGCCGTTCAGTTCTTC.